This is a list of T cell receptor beta chains from one sample in a study of OX40 agonist ivuxolimab in advanced cancers. Libraries were prepared by immunoSEQ multiplex PCR; TCRdb keeps only in-frame clonotypes and omits some of them. The sample contains some 68,000 clones, about 89% of which appear only once. Sequenced material: CD4+ or CD8+ T cells sorted from blood, taken in a trial of the OX40 agonist ivuxolimab. The receptors shown here come from an adult with an advanced solid tumor such as melanoma, head and neck, liver or kidney cancer. Each CDR3 is given with its conserved first and last residue. D genes are given only for firm matches. Not every row has a clone size; where given, it reads once, few, many or a size class.

>NA|TRBV19|NA|TRBJ1-1
CASSIRGQNTEAFF
TGTGCCAGTAGTATCCGAGGCCAGAACACTGAAGCTTTCTTT
>TRBD1|TRBV27|once|TRBJ1-5
CASSPGTGVGRGQPQHF
TGTGCCAGCAGTCCTGGGACAGGGGTTGGAAGGGGTCAGCCCCAGCATTTT
>NA|TRBV6-4|once|TRBJ2-2
CASRGVLDTGELFF
TGTGCCAGCAGAGGGGTACTGGACACCGGGGAGCTGTTTTTT
>NA|TRBV20-1|NA|TRBJ1-2
CSARVLYGYTF
TGCAGTGCTAGAGTCCTCTATGGCTACACCTTC
>NA|TRBV2|NA|TRBJ1-1
CASSEVTEAFF
TGTGCCAGCAGTGAGGTCACTGAAGCTTTCTTT
>NA|TRBV28|few|TRBJ1-5
CASRKGRESNQPQHF
TGTGCCAGCAGAAAAGGGAGGGAGAGCAATCAGCCCCAGCATTTT
>TRBD2|TRBV7-8|few|TRBJ2-1
CASSARTSREQFF
TGTGCCAGCAGCGCCAGGACTAGCCGGGAGCAGTTCTTC
>NA|TRBV29-1|NA|TRBJ2-3
CSVDYTRGLADTQYF
TGCAGCGTTGATTATACCCGGGGGTTGGCAGATACGCAGTATTTT
>TRBD2|TRBV2|NA|TRBJ2-7
CASSFEGLAGRSYEQYF
TGTGCCAGCAGTTTCGAAGGACTAGCGGGACGCTCCTACGAGCAGTACTTC
>TRBD1|TRBV5-1|NA|TRBJ2-7
CASSTPGTGTEQYF
TGCGCCAGCAGCACACCCGGGACAGGGACCGAGCAGTACTTC
>TRBD1|TRBV11-3|NA|TRBJ2-2
CASSEGGADTGELFF
TGTGCCAGCAGCGAAGGGGGCGCGGACACCGGGGAGCTGTTTTTT
>NA|TRBV15|NA|TRBJ2-5
CATSRDVLEVETQYF
TGTGCCACCAGCAGAGATGTTCTCGAGGTGGAGACCCAGTACTTC
>NA|TRBV14|NA|TRBJ1-3
CASSHPNRGSGNTIYF
TGTGCCAGCAGCCATCCTAACCGGGGATCTGGAAACACCATATATTTT
>NA|TRBV5-1|NA|TRBJ2-2
CASSLDWGLNTGELFF
TGCGCCAGCAGCTTGGATTGGGGCCTGAACACCGGGGAGCTGTTTTTT
>NA|TRBV7-7|NA|TRBJ2-4
CASSLGPGDIQYF
TGTGCTAGCAGCTTGGGCCCGGGGGACATTCAGTACTTC
>NA|TRBV7-3|NA|TRBJ2-2
CASSPRREGELFF
TGTGCCAGCAGCCCCAGGAGGGAAGGGGAGCTGTTTTTT
>TRBD1|TRBV18|NA|TRBJ2-7
CASSPGGQGNEQYF
TGTGCCAGCTCACCAGGAGGACAGGGCAACGAGCAGTACTTC
>NA|TRBV21-1|NA|TRBJ2-7
CASSKEGGSYEQYF
TGTGCCAGCAGCAAAGAGGGGGGCTCCTACGAGCAGTACTTC
>NA|TRBV6-1|NA|TRBJ2-5
CASSEAKYRTSETQYF
TGTGCCAGCAGTGAAGCGAAGTACCGGACGTCGGAGACCCAGTACTTC
>TRBD1|TRBV5-5|NA|TRBJ2-5
CASSLGTGGKETQYF
TGTGCCAGCAGCCTAGGGACAGGGGGAAAAGAGACCCAGTACTTC
>NA|TRBV7-9|NA|TRBJ1-1
CASSLVGGFAAFF
TGTGCCAGCAGCTTAGTAGGTGGATTCGCCGCTTTCTTT
>TRBD1|TRBV18|NA|TRBJ2-2
CASSRDSGATGELFF
TGTGCCAGCTCCCGGGACAGCGGAGCCACCGGGGAGCTGTTTTTT
>NA|TRBV10-3|once|TRBJ2-3
CAISEVRPDTQYF
TGTGCCATCAGTGAAGTGAGGCCAGATACGCAGTATTTT
>NA|TRBV4-1|NA|TRBJ1-5
CASSQDGPLGTQHF
TGCGCCAGCAGCCAAGATGGACCGCTCGGGACCCAGCATTTT
>NA|TRBV10-3|NA|TRBJ2-3
CAISESSGRSTDTQYF
TGTGCCATCAGTGAGTCATCAGGGAGAAGCACAGATACGCAGTATTTT
>NA|TRBV5-6|NA|TRBJ1-1
CASSFGPKTEAFF
TGTGCCAGCAGCTTCGGGCCGAAGACTGAAGCTTTCTTT
>NA|TRBV19|NA|TRBJ1-5
CASSIDLWGDQPQHF
TGTGCCAGTAGTATAGATCTATGGGGGGATCAGCCCCAGCATTTT
>NA|TRBV5-1|NA|TRBJ1-1
CASSESRRETEAFF
TGCGCCAGCAGCGAATCGAGGAGAGAGACTGAAGCTTTCTTT
>TRBD2|TRBV10-2|few|TRBJ2-7
CASSEPTVGTSGSYEQYF
TGCGCCAGCAGTGAGCCGACTGTTGGGACTAGCGGCTCCTACGAGCAGTACTTC
>NA|TRBV7-8|NA|TRBJ1-6
CASSFFDISYNSPLHF
TGTGCCAGCAGCTTTTTCGACATTTCCTATAATTCACCCCTCCACTTT
>NA|TRBV4-1|NA|TRBJ2-1
CASSLRAGQSSYNEQFF
TGCGCCAGCAGTCTAAGGGCGGGTCAAAGCTCCTACAATGAGCAGTTCTTC
>TRBD1|TRBV6-1|once|TRBJ2-3
CASSERQGRTDTQYF
TGTGCCAGCAGTGAACGACAGGGCCGCACAGATACGCAGTATTTT
>TRBD2|TRBV7-2|once|TRBJ2-1
CASSSPGTNYNEQFF
TGTGCCAGCAGCTCTCCCGGGACTAACTACAATGAGCAGTTCTTC
>NA|TRBV5-4|NA|TRBJ2-1
CASSLGTTNNEQFF
TGTGCCAGCAGCTTGGGGACGACTAACAATGAGCAGTTCTTC
>TRBD1|TRBV11-2|NA|TRBJ1-6
CASSFETGFNSPLHF
TGTGCCAGCAGCTTCGAGACAGGGTTCAATTCACCCCTCCACTTT
>NA|TRBV6-6|NA|TRBJ2-1
CASSPPNNEQFF
TGTGCCAGCAGTCCCCCTAACAATGAGCAGTTCTTC
>TRBD1|TRBV6-6|NA|TRBJ1-2
CASSYTGGADYGYTF
TGTGCCAGCAGTTATACAGGGGGCGCGGACTATGGCTACACCTTC
>NA|TRBV27|NA|TRBJ1-6
CASSLRQGVGYSPLHF
TGTGCCAGCAGTTTGAGGCAGGGAGTGGGGTATTCACCCCTCCACTTT
>TRBD2|TRBV7-6|NA|TRBJ2-1
CASSPLAGEGEQFF
TGTGCCAGCAGCCCCTTAGCGGGGGAAGGAGAGCAGTTCTTC
>NA|TRBV14|NA|TRBJ2-3
CASSQRADTDTQYF
TGTGCCAGCAGCCAACGGGCAGACACAGATACGCAGTATTTT
>NA|TRBV19|NA|TRBJ2-5
CASSILNQETQYF
TGTGCCAGTAGTATCCTAAACCAAGAGACCCAGTACTTC
>TRBD1|TRBV6-1|NA|TRBJ1-6
CASSEFTGEHSPLHF
TGTGCCAGCAGTGAATTTACAGGGGAACATTCACCCCTCCACTTT
>TRBD2|TRBV6-1|NA|TRBJ2-3
CASSGRLASTDTQYF
TGTGCCAGCAGTGGTCGACTAGCCAGCACAGATACGCAGTATTTT
>TRBD1|TRBV5-1|NA|TRBJ2-3
CASSLAGQATDTQYF
TGCGCCAGCAGCTTGGCGGGACAGGCCACAGATACGCAGTATTTT
>NA|TRBV5-1|NA|TRBJ2-1
CASSLRGTVRINEQFF
TGCGCCAGCAGCTTACGCGGGACAGTCCGCATCAATGAGCAGTTCTTC
>NA|TRBV9|NA|TRBJ2-3
CASSGAGLTDTQYF
TGTGCCAGCAGCGGGGCGGGGCTCACAGATACGCAGTATTTT
>TRBD1|TRBV11-2|NA|TRBJ2-7
CASSLGQGVKQYF
TGTGCCAGCAGCCTCGGACAGGGAGTAAAGCAGTACTTC